This T cell receptor (beta chain) was obtained from a study of blood T cell repertoires in COVID-19 (TCRdb year 2020). About the full investigation: Samples from collaborators originated in the United States, Italy and Spain and spanned both the acute and convalescent phases of COVID-19. The repertoires were released in a freely available public database intended as a resource for research on the immune response to SARS-CoV-2. Samples came from the ongoing ImmuneRACE study (first 160 participants) plus 1,254 subjects from 6 global collaborators. Where available, HLA class I and class II types were obtained from metadata supplied by the sample provider rather than from assay-based typing. The dataset comprised deeply sampled blood TCRbeta repertoires from subjects exposed to, actively infected with, or recovered from COVID-19. The sample metadata nearly always contained a de-identified subject ID, COVID-19 status, age in years and sex. The material from the prospective study consisted of cDNA or gDNA derived from T cells, B-cell-depleted T cells, or PBMCs.

V is cut by 5 bases and J by 7 bases, and the space between the germline ends is 12 bases. The CDR3, from cysteine to phenylalanine, totals 13 residues. Only the CDR3 DNA is retained, 39 bases long and in frame from the first base. A second Seattle source provided samples from volunteer blood donors who had recovered from COVID-19. Collaborating institutions collected whole blood in K2EDTA tubes following their own protocols. For TCRbeta analysis, collaborator samples were shipped as frozen whole blood, as isolated PBMCs, or as DNA extracted from either sample type. Overall study outcomes, separate from this receptor: Clinical and demographic metadata were provided uncurated, with the amount varying by source and participant.

The immunoSEQ Assay, a bias-controlled multiplex PCR, was used to amplify TCRbeta CDR3 regions from genomic DNA. Per the source publication's procedure: Nucleated cell counts per sample were estimated from amplification of reference gene primers within the assay. Sequence reads were collapsed and filtered to measure the absolute abundance of every unique TCRbeta CDR3 rearrangement. Productive Simpson clonality was computed per sample as the square root of Simpson's diversity index over productive rearrangements. This is the immuneACCESS table as TCRdb keeps it, with only in-frame sequences that have V and J called. A part of the clones is gone; compared with another copy, unresolved V genes explain less than half, and the rest is unexplained. The DNA gave D and trimming, while V, J and clone size come from that table. The sample table shows approximately 200,000 clones, and roughly 85% are seen once. The ten largest clones take up 2.9% of the sample.

Concerning this clone itself: Its specific antigen is unknown. Per-nucleotide qualities are absent, and no much larger clonotype sits a single base away.

Recombination joined TRBV12-3 or TRBV12-4 with TRBJ1-5; no D gene is confidently identified. The source is a man in his fifties who had recovered from COVID-19. The sequenced sample consisted of peripheral blood. The nucleotide sequence is TGTGCCAGCAGTCCCAGATTTTCACAGCCCCAGCATTTT. This is translated as CASSPRFSQPQHF.